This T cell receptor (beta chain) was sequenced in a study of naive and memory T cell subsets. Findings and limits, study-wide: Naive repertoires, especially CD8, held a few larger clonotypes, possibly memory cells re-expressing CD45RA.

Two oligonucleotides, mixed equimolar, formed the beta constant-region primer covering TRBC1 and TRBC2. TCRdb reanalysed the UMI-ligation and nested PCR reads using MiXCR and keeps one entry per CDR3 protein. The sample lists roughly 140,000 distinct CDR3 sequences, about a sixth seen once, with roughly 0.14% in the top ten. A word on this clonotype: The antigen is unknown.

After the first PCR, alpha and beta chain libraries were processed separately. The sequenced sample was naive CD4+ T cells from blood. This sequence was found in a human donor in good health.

The CDR3 nucleotides read TGTGCCAGTAACCGGGACAGAGGCACAGATACGCAGTATTTT. Encoded protein: CASNRDRGTDTQYF. The J gene is TRBJ2-3, the V gene TRBV6-1; 7 positions match TRBD1. The CDR3 contains 14 residues. V dropped 9 bases and J dropped 1; count of bases not matched to a gene: 7. Per germline, CDR1 MNHNS and CDR2 SASEGT.